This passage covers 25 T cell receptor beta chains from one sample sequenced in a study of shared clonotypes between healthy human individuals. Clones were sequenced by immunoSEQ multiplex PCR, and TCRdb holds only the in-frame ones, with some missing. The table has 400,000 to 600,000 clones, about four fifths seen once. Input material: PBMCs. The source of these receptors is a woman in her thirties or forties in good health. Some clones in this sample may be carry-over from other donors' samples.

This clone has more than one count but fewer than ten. The CDR3 DNA reads as TGTGCCAGCAGCTTAGGCAGTTACGGGGTTACTGAGACCCAGTACTTC. This encodes CASSLGSYGVTETQYF. The chain has TRBV28 and TRBJ2-5; possibly TRBD2 for D (5 bases). Germline V gene lookup returns CDR1 MDHEN and CDR2 SYDVKM. Trimming stripped 6 bases from V and 5 bases from J, with 22 bases between. CDR3 length: 16 amino acids.

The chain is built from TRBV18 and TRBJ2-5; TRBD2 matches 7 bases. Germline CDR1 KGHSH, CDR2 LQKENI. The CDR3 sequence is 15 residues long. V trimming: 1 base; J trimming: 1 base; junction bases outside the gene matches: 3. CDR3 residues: CASSPREGLQETQYF. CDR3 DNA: TGTGCCAGCTCACCACGGGAGGGCCTCCAAGAGACCCAGTACTTC. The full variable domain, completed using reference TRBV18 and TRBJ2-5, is NAGVMQNPRHLVRRRGQEARLRCSPMKGHSHVYWYRQLPEEGLKFMVYLQKENIIDESGMPKERFSAEFPKEGPSILRIQQVVRGDSAAYFCASSPREGLQETQYFGPGTRLLVL.

The CDR3 protein is CASRGQGRYNEQFF. CDR3 in DNA: TGCGCCAGCAGGGGACAGGGTAGGTACAATGAGCAGTTCTTC. V gene TRBV5-1 combines with J gene TRBJ2-1, with 9 bases that match TRBD1. CDR3 size: 14 residues. CDR1 and CDR2 from the germline V gene are SGHRS and YFSETQ. The trim removed 5 bases at V and 4 bases at J, leaving 4 bases unmatched.

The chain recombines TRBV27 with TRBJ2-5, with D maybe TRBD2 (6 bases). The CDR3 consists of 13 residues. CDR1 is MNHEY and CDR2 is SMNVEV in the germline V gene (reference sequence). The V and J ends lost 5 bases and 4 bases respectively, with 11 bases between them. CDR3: CASSRRRGETQYF. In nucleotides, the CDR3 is TGTGCCAGCAGTAGGCGGAGGGGAGAGACCCAGTACTTC.

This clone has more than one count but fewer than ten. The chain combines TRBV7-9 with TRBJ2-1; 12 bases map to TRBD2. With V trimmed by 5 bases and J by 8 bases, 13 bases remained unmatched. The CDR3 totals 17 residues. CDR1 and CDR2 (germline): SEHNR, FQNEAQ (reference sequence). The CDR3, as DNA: TGTGCCAGCAGCCCGCTTTTAACTAGCGGGAGGTCCTATGAGCAGTTCTTC. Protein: CASSPLLTSGRSYEQFF.

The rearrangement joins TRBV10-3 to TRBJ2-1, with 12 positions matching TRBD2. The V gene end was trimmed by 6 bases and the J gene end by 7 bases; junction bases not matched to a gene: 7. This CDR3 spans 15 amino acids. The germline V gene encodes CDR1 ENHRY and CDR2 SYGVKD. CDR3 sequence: CAIRGPGTSGNEQFF. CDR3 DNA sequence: TGTGCCATCAGGGGCCCAGGGACTAGCGGGAATGAGCAGTTCTTC.

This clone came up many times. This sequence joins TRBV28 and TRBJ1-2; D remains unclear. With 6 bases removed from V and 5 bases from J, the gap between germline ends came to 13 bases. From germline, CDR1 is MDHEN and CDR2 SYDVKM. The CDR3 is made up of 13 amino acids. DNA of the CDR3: TGTGCCAGCAGAACCGACGGCGGGTATGGCTACACCTTC. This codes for CASRTDGGYGYTF.

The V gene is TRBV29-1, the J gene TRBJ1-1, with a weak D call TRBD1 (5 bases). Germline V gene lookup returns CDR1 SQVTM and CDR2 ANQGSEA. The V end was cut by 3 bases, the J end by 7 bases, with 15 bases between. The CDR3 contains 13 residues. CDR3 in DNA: TGCAGCGTTGAGGGAATTCTTGGGGGTGAAGCTTTCTTT. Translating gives CSVEGILGGEAFF.

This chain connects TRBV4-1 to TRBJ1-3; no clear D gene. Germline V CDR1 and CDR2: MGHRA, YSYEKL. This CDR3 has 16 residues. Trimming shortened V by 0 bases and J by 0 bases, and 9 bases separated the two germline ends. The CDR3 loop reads CASSQEKSVSGNTIYF. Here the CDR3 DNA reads TGCGCCAGCAGCCAAGAAAAGTCGGTCTCTGGAAACACCATATATTTT.

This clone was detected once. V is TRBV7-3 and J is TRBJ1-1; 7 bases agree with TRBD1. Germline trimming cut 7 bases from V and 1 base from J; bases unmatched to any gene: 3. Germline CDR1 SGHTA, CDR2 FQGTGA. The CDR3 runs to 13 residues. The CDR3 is CASTRTGNTEAFF. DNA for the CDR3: TGTGCCAGCACCCGGACAGGGAACACTGAAGCTTTCTTT.

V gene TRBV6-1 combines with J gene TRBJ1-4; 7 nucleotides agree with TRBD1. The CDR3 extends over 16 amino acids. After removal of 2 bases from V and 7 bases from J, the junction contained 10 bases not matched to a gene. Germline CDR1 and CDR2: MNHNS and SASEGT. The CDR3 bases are TGTGCCAGCAGTGAACCCTGGACAGGCAAGGGTGAAAAACTGTTTTTT. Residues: CASSEPWTGKGEKLFF.

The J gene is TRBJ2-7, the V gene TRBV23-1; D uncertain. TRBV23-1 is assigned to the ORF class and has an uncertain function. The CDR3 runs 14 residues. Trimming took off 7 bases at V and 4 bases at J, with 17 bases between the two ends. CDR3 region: CASTPRLVRYEQYF. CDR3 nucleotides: TGCGCCAGCACCCCTCGATTAGTGAGGTACGAGCAGTACTTC.

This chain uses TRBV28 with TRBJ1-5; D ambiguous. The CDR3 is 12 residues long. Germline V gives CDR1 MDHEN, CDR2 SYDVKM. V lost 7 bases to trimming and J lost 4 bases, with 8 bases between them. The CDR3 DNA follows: TGTGCCAGCACCCTGCCGAATCAGCCCCAGCATTTT. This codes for CASTLPNQPQHF.

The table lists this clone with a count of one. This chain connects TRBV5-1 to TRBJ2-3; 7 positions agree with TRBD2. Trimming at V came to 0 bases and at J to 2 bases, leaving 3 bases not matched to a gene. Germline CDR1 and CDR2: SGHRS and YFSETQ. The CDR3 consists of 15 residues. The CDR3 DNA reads TGCGCCAGCAGCTTGGACGGGACTACCACAGATACGCAGTATTTT. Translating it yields CASSLDGTTTDTQYF.

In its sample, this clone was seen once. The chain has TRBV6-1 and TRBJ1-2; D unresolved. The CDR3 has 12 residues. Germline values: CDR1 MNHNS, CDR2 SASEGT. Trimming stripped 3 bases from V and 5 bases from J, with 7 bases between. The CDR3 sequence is CASSDRFYGYTF. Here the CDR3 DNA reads TGTGCCAGCAGTGACAGGTTTTATGGCTACACCTTC.

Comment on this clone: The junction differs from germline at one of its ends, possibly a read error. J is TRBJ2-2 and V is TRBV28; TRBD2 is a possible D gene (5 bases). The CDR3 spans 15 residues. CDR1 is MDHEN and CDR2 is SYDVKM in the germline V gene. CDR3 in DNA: TGTGCCAGCAGTTGGCGAAGGAGTGGAACCGGGAAGCTGTTTTTT. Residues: CASSWRRSGTGKLFF. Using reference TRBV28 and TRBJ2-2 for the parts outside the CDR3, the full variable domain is DVKVTQSSRYLVKRTGEKVFLECVQDMDHENMFWYRQDPGLGLRLIYFSYDVKMKEKGDIPEGYSVSREKKERFSLILESASTNQTSMYLCASSWRRSGTGKLFFGEGSRLTVL.

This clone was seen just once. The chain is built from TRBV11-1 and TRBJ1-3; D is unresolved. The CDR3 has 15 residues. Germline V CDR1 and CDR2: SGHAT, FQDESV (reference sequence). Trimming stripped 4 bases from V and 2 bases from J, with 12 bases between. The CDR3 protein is CASSSSGRAGNTIYF. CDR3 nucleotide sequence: TGTGCCAGCAGCTCCAGTGGGAGGGCTGGAAACACCATATATTTT.

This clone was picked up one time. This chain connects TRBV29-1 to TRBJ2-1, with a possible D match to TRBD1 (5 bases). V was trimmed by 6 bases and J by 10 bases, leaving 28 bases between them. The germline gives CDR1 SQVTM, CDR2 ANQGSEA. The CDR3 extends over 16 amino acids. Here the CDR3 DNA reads TGCAGCGTCGCATCGCGACAGACTCAGGGAAGAATGGAGCAGTTCTTC. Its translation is CSVASRQTQGRMEQFF.

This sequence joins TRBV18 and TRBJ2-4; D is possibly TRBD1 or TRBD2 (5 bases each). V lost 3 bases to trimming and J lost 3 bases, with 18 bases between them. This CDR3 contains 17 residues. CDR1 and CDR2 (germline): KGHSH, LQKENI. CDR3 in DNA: TGTGCCAGCTCACCTCTCCGAGGGGCCATGGGCAAAAACATTCAGTACTTC. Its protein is CASSPLRGAMGKNIQYF. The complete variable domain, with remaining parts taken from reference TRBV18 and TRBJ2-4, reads NAGVMQNPRHLVRRRGQEARLRCSPMKGHSHVYWYRQLPEEGLKFMVYLQKENIIDESGMPKERFSAEFPKEGPSILRIQQVVRGDSAAYFCASSPLRGAMGKNIQYFGAGTRLSVL.

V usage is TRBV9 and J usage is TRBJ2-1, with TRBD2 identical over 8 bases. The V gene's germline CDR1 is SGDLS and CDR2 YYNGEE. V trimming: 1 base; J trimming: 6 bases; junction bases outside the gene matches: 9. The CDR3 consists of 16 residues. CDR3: CASSVPGLAPANEQFF. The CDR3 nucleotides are TGTGCCAGCAGCGTACCCGGACTAGCCCCTGCCAATGAGCAGTTCTTC.

CDR3 loop: CASSLGGASGQETQYF. The DNA for the CDR3 is TGTGCCAGCAGCTTAGGCGGGGCCTCGGGACAAGAGACCCAGTACTTC. The chain employs TRBV7-9 and TRBJ2-5, with TRBD2 as a possible D gene (6 bases). The V end was cut by 1 base, the J end by 2 bases, with 14 bases between. The CDR3 covers 16 residues. CDR1 SEHNR and CDR2 FQNEAQ come from the germline V gene (reference sequence).

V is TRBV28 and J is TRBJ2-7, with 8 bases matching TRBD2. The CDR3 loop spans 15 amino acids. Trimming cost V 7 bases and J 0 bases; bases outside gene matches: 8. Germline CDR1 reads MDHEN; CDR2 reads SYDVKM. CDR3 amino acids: CASTLSGGDSYEQYF. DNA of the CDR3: TGTGCCAGCACCCTCTCGGGAGGGGACTCCTACGAGCAGTACTTC.

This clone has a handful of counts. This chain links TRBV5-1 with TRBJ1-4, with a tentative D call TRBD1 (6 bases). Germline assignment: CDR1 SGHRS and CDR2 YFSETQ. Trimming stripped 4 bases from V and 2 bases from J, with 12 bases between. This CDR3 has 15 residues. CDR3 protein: CASSGTGATNEKLFF. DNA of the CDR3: TGCGCCAGCAGCGGAACGGGGGCCACTAATGAAAAACTGTTTTTT.

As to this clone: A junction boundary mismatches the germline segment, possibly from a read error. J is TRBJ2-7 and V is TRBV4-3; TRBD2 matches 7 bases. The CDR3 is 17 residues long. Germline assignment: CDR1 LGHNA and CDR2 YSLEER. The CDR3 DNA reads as TGCGTCAGCAGCCAAGATACGGATAGCGGGTCCTCCTACGAGCAGTACTTC. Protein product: CVSSQDTDSGSSYEQYF.

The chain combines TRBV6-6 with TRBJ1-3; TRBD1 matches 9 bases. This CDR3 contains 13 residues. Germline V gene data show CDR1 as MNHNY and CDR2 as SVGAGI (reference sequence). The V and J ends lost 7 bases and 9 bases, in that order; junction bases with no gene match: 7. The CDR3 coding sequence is TGTGCCAGCATGGGGACAGGGCGCCTCACCATATATTTT. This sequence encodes CASMGTGRLTIYF.